Sequencing of this TCR beta chain was carried out in a study of vaccination and CD4 T cells after COVID-19. Once obtained from cultured CD4+ T cells, the DNA was sequenced using the Oncomine TCR Beta short-read assay. TCRdb reprocessed the PCR reads with MiXCR, giving one entry per CDR3 protein. Of under 15,000 distinct CDR3 sequences in the sample, around half were seen once. The ends were cut back, 0 bases at V and 3 bases at J, with 4 bases in the middle. Per germline, CDR1 LNHNV and CDR2 YYDKDF (reference sequence). This CDR3 has 13 amino acids. Treatment indicated: roughly 10-day PBMC culture with coronavirus spike peptide pools or control peptides (ViraFEST assay). This clonotype has a handful of counts. Its target is not known.

The TCR comes from a human donor with COVID-19. V and J are TRBV15 and TRBJ2-3, with D uncertain. The source material was cultured CD4+ T cells from blood, sampled after SARS-CoV-2 vaccination. Here the CDR3 reads CATSRDRTDTQYF. For the CDR3, the DNA is TGTGCCACCAGCAGAGATCGGACAGATACGCAGTATTTT. Variable domain in full (rest from reference TRBV15 and TRBJ2-3): DAMVIQNPRYQVTQFGKPVTLSCSQTLNHNVMYWYQQKSSQAPKLLFHYYDKDFNNEADTPDNFQSRRPNTSFCFLDIRSPGLGDTAMYLCATSRDRTDTQYFGPGTRLTVL.